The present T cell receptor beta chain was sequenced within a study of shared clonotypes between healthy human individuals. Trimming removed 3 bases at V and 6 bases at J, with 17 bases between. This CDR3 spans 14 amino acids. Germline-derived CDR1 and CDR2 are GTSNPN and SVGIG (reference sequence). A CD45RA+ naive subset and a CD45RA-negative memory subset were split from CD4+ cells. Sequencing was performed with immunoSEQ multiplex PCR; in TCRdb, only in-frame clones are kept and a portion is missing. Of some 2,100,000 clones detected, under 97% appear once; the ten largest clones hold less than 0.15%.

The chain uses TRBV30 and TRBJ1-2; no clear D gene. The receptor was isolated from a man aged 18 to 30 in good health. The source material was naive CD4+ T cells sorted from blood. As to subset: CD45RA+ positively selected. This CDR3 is CAWSQSPLGHGYTF. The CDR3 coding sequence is TGTGCCTGGAGCCAGTCGCCGTTAGGTCATGGCTACACCTTC.